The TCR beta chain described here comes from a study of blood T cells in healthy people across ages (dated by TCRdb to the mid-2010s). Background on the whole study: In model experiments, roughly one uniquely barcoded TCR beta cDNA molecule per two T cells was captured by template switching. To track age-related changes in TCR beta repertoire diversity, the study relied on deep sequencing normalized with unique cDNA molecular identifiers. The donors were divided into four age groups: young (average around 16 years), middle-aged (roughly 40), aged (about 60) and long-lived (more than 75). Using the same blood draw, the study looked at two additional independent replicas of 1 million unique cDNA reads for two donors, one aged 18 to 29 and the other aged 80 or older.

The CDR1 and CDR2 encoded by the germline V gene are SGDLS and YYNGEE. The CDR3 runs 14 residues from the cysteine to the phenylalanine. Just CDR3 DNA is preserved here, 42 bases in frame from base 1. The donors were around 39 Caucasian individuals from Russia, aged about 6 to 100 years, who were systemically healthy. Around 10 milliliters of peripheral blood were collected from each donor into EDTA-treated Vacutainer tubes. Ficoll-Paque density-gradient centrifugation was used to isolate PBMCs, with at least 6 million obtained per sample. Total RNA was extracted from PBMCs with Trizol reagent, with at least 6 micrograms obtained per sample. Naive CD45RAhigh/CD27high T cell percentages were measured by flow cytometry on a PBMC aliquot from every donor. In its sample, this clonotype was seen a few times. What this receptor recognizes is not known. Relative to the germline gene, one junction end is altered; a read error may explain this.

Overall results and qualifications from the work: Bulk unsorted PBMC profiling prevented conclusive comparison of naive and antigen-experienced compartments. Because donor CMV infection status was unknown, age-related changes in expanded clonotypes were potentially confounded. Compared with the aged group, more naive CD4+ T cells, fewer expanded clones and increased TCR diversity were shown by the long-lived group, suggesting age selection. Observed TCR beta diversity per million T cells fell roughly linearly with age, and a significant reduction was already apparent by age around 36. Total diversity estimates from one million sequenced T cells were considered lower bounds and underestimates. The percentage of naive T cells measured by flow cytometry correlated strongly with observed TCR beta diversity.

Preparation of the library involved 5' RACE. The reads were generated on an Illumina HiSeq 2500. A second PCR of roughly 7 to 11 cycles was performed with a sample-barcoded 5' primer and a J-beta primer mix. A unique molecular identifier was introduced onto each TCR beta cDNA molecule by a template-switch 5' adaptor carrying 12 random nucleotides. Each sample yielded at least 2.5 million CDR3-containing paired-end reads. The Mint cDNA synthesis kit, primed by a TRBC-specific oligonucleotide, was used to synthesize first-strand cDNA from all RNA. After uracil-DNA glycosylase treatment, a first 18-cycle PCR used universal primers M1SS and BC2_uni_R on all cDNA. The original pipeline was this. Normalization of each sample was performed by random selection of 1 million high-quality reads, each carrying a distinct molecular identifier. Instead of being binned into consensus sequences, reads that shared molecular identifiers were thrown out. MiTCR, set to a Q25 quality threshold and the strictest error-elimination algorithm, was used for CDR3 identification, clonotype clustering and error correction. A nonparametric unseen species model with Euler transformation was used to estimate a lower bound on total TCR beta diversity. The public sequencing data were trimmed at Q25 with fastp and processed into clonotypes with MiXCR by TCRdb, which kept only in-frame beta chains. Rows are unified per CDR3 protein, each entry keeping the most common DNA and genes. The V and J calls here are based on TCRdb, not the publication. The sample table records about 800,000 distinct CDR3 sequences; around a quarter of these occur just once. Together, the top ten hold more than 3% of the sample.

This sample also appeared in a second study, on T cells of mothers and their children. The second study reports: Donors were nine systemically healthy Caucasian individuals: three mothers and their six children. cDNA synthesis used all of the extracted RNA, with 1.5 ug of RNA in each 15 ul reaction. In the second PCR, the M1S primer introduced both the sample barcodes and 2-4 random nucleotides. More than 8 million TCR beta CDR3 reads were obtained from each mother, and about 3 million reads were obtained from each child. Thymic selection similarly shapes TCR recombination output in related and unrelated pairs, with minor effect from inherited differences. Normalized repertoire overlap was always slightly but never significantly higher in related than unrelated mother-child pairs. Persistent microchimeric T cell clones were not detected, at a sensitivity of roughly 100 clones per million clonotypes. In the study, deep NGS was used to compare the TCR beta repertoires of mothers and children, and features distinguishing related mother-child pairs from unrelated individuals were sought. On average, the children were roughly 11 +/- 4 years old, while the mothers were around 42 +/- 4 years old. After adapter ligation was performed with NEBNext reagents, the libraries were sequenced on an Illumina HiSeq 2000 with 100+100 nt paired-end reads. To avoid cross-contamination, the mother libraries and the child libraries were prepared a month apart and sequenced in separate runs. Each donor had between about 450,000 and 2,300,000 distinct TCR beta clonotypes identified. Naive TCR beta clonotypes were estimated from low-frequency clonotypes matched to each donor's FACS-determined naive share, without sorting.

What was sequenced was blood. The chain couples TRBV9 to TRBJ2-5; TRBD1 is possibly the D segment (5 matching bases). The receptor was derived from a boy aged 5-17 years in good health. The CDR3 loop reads CAGSVNTGQETQYF. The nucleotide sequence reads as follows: TGTGCCGGCAGCGTAAATACAGGACAAGAGACCCAGTACTTC.